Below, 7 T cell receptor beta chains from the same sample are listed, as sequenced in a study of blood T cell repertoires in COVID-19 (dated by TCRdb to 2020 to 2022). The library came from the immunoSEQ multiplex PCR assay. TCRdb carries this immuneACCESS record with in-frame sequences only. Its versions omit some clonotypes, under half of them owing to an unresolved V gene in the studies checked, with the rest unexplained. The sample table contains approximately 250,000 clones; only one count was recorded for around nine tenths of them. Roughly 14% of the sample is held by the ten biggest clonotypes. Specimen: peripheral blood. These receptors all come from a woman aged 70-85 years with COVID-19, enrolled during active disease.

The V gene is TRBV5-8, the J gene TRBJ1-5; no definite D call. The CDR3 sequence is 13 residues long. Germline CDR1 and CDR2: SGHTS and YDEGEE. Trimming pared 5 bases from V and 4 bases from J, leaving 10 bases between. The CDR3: CASRSAGNQPQHF. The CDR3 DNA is TGTGCCAGCAGATCTGCGGGGAATCAGCCCCAGCATTTT.

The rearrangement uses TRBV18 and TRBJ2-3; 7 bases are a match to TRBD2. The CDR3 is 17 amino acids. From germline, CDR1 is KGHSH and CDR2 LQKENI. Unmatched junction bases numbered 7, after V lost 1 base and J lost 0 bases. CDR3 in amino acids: CASSPLTPGGSTDTQYF. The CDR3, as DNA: TGTGCCAGCTCACCACTCACCCCGGGAGGTAGCACAGATACGCAGTATTTT. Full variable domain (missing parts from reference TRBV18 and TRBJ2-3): NAGVMQNPRHLVRRRGQEARLRCSPMKGHSHVYWYRQLPEEGLKFMVYLQKENIIDESGMPKERFSAEFPKEGPSILRIQQVVRGDSAAYFCASSPLTPGGSTDTQYFGPGTRLTVL.

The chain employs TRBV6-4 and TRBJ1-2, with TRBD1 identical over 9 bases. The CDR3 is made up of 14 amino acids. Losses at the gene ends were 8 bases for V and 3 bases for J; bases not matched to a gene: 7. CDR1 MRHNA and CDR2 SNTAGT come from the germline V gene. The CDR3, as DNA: TGTGCCAGCTGGGACAGGGATGAGGACTATGGCTACACCTTC. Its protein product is CASWDRDEDYGYTF.

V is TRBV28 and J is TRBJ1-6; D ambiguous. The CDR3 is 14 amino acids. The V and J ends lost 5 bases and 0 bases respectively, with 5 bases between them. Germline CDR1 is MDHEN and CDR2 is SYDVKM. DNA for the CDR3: TGTGCCAGCAGTCCCGTCTCCTATAATTCACCCCTCCACTTT. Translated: CASSPVSYNSPLHF.

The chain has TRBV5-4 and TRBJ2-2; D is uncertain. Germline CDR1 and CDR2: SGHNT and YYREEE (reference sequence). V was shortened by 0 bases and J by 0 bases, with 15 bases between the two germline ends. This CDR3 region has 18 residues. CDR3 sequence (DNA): TGTGCCAGCAGCTTGGATTGGAGCGTCGCAGCGAACACCGGGGAGCTGTTTTTT. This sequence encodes CASSLDWSVAANTGELFF.

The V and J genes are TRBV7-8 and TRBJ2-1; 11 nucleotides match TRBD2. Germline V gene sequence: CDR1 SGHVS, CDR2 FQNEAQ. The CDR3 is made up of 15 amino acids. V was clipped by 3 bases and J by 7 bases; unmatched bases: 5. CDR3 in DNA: TGTGCCAGCAGCTTTAGCGGGGGGGCAGGGAATGAGCAGTTCTTC. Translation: CASSFSGGAGNEQFF.

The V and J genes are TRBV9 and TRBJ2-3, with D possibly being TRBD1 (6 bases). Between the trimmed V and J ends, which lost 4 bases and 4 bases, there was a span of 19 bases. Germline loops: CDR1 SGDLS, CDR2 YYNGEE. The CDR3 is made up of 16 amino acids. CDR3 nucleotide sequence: TGTGCCAGCAGCCCTCGGCTCGGTCCAGGGGCAGATACGCAGTATTTT. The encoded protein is CASSPRLGPGADTQYF.